This entry lists 10 T cell receptor beta chains sequenced from one sample in a study of glioma-infiltrating T cells after dendritic cell vaccination. TCRdb's table, derived via immunoSEQ multiplex PCR, lists solely in-frame clones and lacks some. The data contain around 90,000 clones, 75% to 85% of them singletons. Time point reported: after dendritic cell vaccination, including at tumor progression/relapse. The specimen comprised blood, sampled after dendritic cell vaccination. These receptors came from a human donor with glioblastoma.

This clone was found a few times. The genes are TRBV7-9 and TRBJ2-1; TRBD2 matches 9 bases. In germline, CDR1 is SEHNR, CDR2 FQNEAQ (reference sequence). The CDR3 covers 15 residues. Losses at the gene ends were 0 bases for V and 8 bases for J; bases not matched to a gene: 5. CDR3 loop: CASSLARRGGHEQFF. CDR3 DNA sequence: TGTGCCAGCAGCTTAGCGCGGCGGGGGGGCCATGAGCAGTTCTTC.

The chain's CDR3 is CASSQRRERGVSTDTQYF. The CDR3 DNA reads as TGTGCCAGCAGCCAGAGAAGGGAGCGGGGGGTTAGCACAGATACGCAGTATTTT. This sequence joins TRBV4-2 and TRBJ2-3, with 9 bases that match TRBD2. V was pared by 3 bases and J by 0 bases, with 10 bases of the junction left unmatched. The CDR3 has 18 amino acids. CDR1 LGHNA and CDR2 YNFKEQ come from the germline V gene.

The V gene is TRBV9, the J gene TRBJ2-1; TRBD2 matches at 7 bases. Trimming cost V 4 bases and J 4 bases; bases outside gene matches: 17. Looked up from germline, CDR1 is SGDLS and CDR2 is YYNGEE. The CDR3 consists of 18 residues. The CDR3 reads CASSPRVGEGRPYNEQFF. CDR3 DNA: TGTGCCAGCAGCCCCCGGGTGGGGGAGGGCCGTCCATACAATGAGCAGTTCTTC.

The sample holds a few counts of this clone. The chain combines TRBV19 with TRBJ2-2, with D perhaps matching TRBD1 (6 bases). The CDR3 has 14 residues. The V end was cut by 6 bases, the J end by 6 bases, with 14 bases between. Germline assignment: CDR1 LNHDA and CDR2 SQIVND (reference sequence). The CDR3 DNA is TGTGCCAGTAGCGTGACAGGATCCTCCGGGGAGCTGTTTTTT. This codes for CASSVTGSSGELFF.

In its sample, this clone was seen a few times. The chain links TRBV7-9 to TRBJ1-2; 7 positions agree with TRBD1. The CDR3 is 15 amino acids. Germline CDR1 reads SEHNR; CDR2 reads FQNEAQ (reference sequence). V gave up 4 bases and J gave up 0 bases; unmatched junction bases: 5. CDR3 region: CASSSGQATNYGYTF. The DNA for the CDR3 is TGTGCCAGCAGCTCCGGACAGGCGACTAACTATGGCTACACCTTC.

The chain recombines TRBV27 with TRBJ2-2; no definite D call. Germline-derived CDR1 and CDR2 are MNHEY and SMNVEV (reference sequence). The CDR3 consists of 12 residues. Trimming removed 5 bases at V and 2 bases at J, with 3 bases between. The CDR3 reads CASSLNTGELFF. The CDR3 region has the DNA TGTGCCAGCAGTCTCAACACCGGGGAGCTGTTTTTT.

The chain joins TRBV7-2 to TRBJ1-2, with D unclear. The germline CDR1 and CDR2 sequences are SGHTA and FQGNSA. The CDR3 totals 13 residues. V shed 0 bases and J shed 3 bases, with 5 bases lying between them. CDR3 in DNA: TGTGCCAGCAGCTTAGCAACGGACTATGGCTACACCTTC. The encoded protein is CASSLATDYGYTF.

This rearrangement joins TRBV10-1 to TRBJ1-5, with D perhaps matching TRBD1 (6 bases). CDR3 length equals 15 residues. Between the trimmed V and J ends, which lost 11 bases and 4 bases, there was a span of 21 bases. CDR1 is WNHNN and CDR2 is SYGVQD in the germline V gene (reference sequence). DNA for the CDR3: TGCGCCGCCCACCGGACAGCAAGAGAAAATCAGCCCCAGCATTTT. It codes for CAAHRTARENQPQHF.

This sequence joins TRBV27 and TRBJ2-2, with D unclear. Germline lookup yields CDR1 MNHEY and CDR2 SMNVEV (reference sequence). There are 12 residues in the CDR3. V shed 3 bases and J shed 3 bases, with 2 bases lying between them. CDR3 DNA sequence: TGTGCCAGCAGTTTCTACACCGGGGAGCTGTTTTTT. It yields the protein CASSFYTGELFF.

The chain recombines TRBV7-9 with TRBJ1-4; D unresolved. This CDR3 comprises 16 residues. V was trimmed by 4 bases and J by 7 bases, leaving 19 bases between them. Germline CDR1 is SEHNR and CDR2 is FQNEAQ (reference sequence). This CDR3 is CASSSGGEVFAEKLFF. The CDR3 DNA sequence: TGTGCCAGCAGCTCGGGAGGAGAGGTTTTTGCTGAAAAACTGTTTTTT.